The 4 T cell receptor beta chains below come from one sample, sequenced in a study of cytomegalovirus exposure and HLA in healthy donors. Some clones are missing from TCRdb's copy, which holds only in-frame ones; the method was immunoSEQ multiplex PCR. The table has some 69,000 clones, over 95% seen once. Sequences were obtained from PBMCs. The receptor source for this set is a woman aged 18-30 years in good health and CMV-seropositive.

The rearrangement joins TRBV6-5 to TRBJ2-3; 10 bases fit TRBD2. The V and J ends lost 2 bases and 13 bases, in that order; junction bases with no gene match: 9. Germline V gene lookup returns CDR1 MNHEY and CDR2 SVGAGI. This CDR3 contains 14 residues. CDR3 coding DNA: TGTGCCAGCAGTTACGCCCAGCGGGAGGGCCGAAAGTATTTT. Encoded protein: CASSYAQREGRKYF.

This clone was seen only once. The V call is TRBV27, the J call TRBJ2-4, with 11 bases aligning to TRBD2. The CDR3 totals 17 residues. The J segment lost 0 bases and the V segment lost 11 bases, leaving 12 bases of the junction unmatched. The germline gives CDR1 MNHEY, CDR2 SMNVEV (reference sequence). The CDR3 protein is CAGLGTSGKIAKNIQYF. The CDR3 region has the DNA TGTGCCGGACTCGGGACTAGCGGAAAAATAGCCAAAAACATTCAGTACTTC.

The rearrangement uses TRBV4-3 and TRBJ1-2; D is unresolved. Germline CDR1 reads LGHNA; CDR2 reads YSLEER. The CDR3 totals 15 residues. Trimming removed 0 bases at V and 0 bases at J, with 8 bases between. In DNA form, the CDR3 reads TGCGCCAGCAGCCAAGATGCGGGGACTAACTATGGCTACACCTTC. It translates to CASSQDAGTNYGYTF.

The chain couples TRBV19 to TRBJ2-3, with 7 bases lining up with TRBD2. Germline V gene lookup returns CDR1 LNHDA and CDR2 SQIVND (reference sequence). The CDR3 loop spans 18 amino acids. Trimming at V came to 2 bases and at J to 6 bases, leaving 17 bases not matched to a gene. CDR3 bases: TGTGCCAGTAGTATAACTTCAGATATGGGGCCCGGGAGGGATACGCAGTATTTT. Encoded protein: CASSITSDMGPGRDTQYF.